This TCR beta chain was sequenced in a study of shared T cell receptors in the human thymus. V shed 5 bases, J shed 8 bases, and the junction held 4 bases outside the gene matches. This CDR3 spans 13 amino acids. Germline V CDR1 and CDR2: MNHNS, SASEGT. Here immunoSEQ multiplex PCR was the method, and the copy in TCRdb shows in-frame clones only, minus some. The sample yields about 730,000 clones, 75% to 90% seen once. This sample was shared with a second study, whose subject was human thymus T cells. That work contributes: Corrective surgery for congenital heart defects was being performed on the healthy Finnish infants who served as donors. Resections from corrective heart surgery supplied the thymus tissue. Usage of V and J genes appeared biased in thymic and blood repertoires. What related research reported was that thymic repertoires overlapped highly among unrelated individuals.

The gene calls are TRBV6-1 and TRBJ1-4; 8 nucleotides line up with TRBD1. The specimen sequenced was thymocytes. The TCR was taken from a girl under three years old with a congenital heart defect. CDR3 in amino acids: CASSTGGREKLFF. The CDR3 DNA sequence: TGTGCCAGCAGTACAGGGGGGCGGGAAAAACTGTTTTTT.